Each of the 17 T cell receptor beta chains below was sequenced from the same sample in a study of blood T cell repertoires in COVID-19. TCRdb's copy holds only in-frame clones and misses some; the assay was immunoSEQ multiplex PCR. The sample consists of approximately 38,000 clones, about nine tenths of them appearing once. Sequences were obtained from peripheral blood. All receptors come from a man in his fifties with active or convalescent COVID-19.

The J gene is TRBJ1-5, the V gene TRBV19; D is possibly TRBD1 (6 bases). Germline CDR1 is LNHDA and CDR2 is SQIVND (reference sequence). Trimming took 3 bases from V and 2 from J, leaving 11 bases between them. This CDR3 comprises 15 residues. CDR3 nucleotides: TGTGCCAGTAGTATGGGTTCAGGGGGCAATCAGCCCCAGCATTTT. Its protein is CASSMGSGGNQPQHF.

V is TRBV28 and J is TRBJ2-7; 7 nucleotides align to TRBD1. After removal of 7 bases from V and 2 bases from J, the junction contained 5 bases not matched to a gene. From germline, CDR1 is MDHEN and CDR2 SYDVKM. The CDR3 consists of 13 residues. CDR3: CASNRDSPYEQYV. CDR3 sequence (DNA): TGTGCCAGCAACCGGGACAGTCCCTACGAGCAGTACGTC.

CDR3: CATSGGGQVPETQYF. CDR3 DNA: TGTGCCACCTCTGGGGGGGGCCAAGTCCCAGAGACCCAGTACTTC. The chain uses TRBV24-1 and TRBJ2-5; weak D call: TRBD2 (7 bases). The germline V and J ends were trimmed by 9 bases and 4 bases, with 20 bases remaining between them. From germline, CDR1 is KGHDR and CDR2 SFDVKD. This CDR3 is built from 15 residues.

This clone appeared once. The V call is TRBV5-1, the J call TRBJ1-4, with no clear D. Germline CDR1 and CDR2: SGHRS and YFSETQ. This CDR3 is built from 16 residues. V lost 4 bases and J lost 3, with 16 bases in between. The CDR3, as DNA: TGCGCCAGCAGCGTATCGGGAGGTCACTCTAATGAAAAACTGTTTTTT. Its protein is CASSVSGGHSNEKLFF.

The chain combines TRBV24-1 with TRBJ2-7; weak D call: TRBD2 (5 bases). V lost 4 bases, J lost 7 bases, and 13 bases lay in between. This CDR3 is built from 13 residues. Germline assignment: CDR1 KGHDR and CDR2 SFDVKD. The DNA of the CDR3 is TGTGCCACCAGTGAAGGACTCGGCTTGGAGCAGTACTTC. Protein product: CATSEGLGLEQYF.

CDR3 DNA sequence: TGTGCCAGCACCAGGACAGGGGGCTATACTGAAGCTTTCTTT. This codes for CASTRTGGYTEAFF. This chain joins TRBV27 and TRBJ1-1; 11 positions agree with TRBD1. Looked up from germline, CDR1 is MNHEY and CDR2 is SMNVEV (reference sequence). The CDR3 loop spans 14 amino acids. J gave up 5 bases and V 7 bases, and 6 bases lay outside the gene matches.

The chain combines TRBV7-2 with TRBJ1-2, with a tentative D call TRBD1 (5 bases). Looked up from germline, CDR1 is SGHTA and CDR2 is FQGNSA. Trimming removed 0 bases from V and 7 bases from J, with 9 bases in between. The CDR3 runs to 13 residues. CDR3 coding DNA: TGTGCCAGCAGCTTAGCAGGGGAGGGTGGCTACACCTTC. Translating it yields CASSLAGEGGYTF.

The V call is TRBV27, the J call TRBJ2-7, with 8 bases identical to TRBD1. V gave up 8 bases and J gave up 6 bases; unmatched junction bases: 9. The CDR3 extends over 13 amino acids. CDR1 and CDR2 from the germline V gene are MNHEY and SMNVEV (reference sequence). The CDR3 sequence: CASSLTGESEQYF. CDR3 DNA: TGTGCCAGCTCCCTGACAGGGGAAAGCGAGCAGTACTTC.

J is TRBJ1-2 and V is TRBV7-9; 8 positions agree with TRBD1. The CDR3 has 14 residues. Germline V gene lookup returns CDR1 SEHNR and CDR2 FQNEAQ (reference sequence). The junction had 8 bases not matched to a gene; V was cut back by 6 bases and J by 5 bases. CDR3: CASREDRAGYGYTF. The CDR3 nucleotides read TGTGCCAGCAGAGAGGACAGGGCGGGGTATGGCTACACCTTC.

This chain uses TRBV3-1 (or the pseudogene TRBV3-2) with TRBJ2-1, with 13 bases lining up with TRBD2. CDR1 and CDR2 (germline): LGHDT, YNNKEL (reference sequence). The V and J ends lost 0 bases and 4 bases, in that order; junction bases with no gene match: 9. The CDR3 sequence is 19 residues long. The CDR3, as DNA: TGTGCCAGCAGCCAAGATAGGGGGACTAGCGGGGTGGGTTACAATGAGCAGTTCTTC. Its translation is CASSQDRGTSGVGYNEQFF.

The gene calls are TRBV5-5 and TRBJ2-2, with 13 bases identical to TRBD2. Germline CDR1 is SGHKS and CDR2 is YYEKEE (reference sequence). This CDR3 comprises 17 residues. The junction had 5 bases not matched to a gene; V was cut back by 5 bases and J by 1 base. This chain's CDR3 is CASSQGLAGMNTGELFF. For the CDR3, the DNA is TGTGCCAGCAGTCAGGGACTAGCGGGAATGAACACCGGGGAGCTGTTTTTT. The full variable domain, in which reference TRBV5-5 and TRBJ2-2 provide the parts outside the CDR3, is DAGVTQSPTHLIKTRGQQVTLRCSPISGHKSVSWYQQVLGQGPQFIFQYYEKEERGRGNFPDRFSARQFPNYSSELNVNALLLGDSALYLCASSQGLAGMNTGELFFGEGSRLTVL.

The gene calls are TRBV29-1 and TRBJ1-1, with D perhaps matching TRBD1 (5 bases). This CDR3 has 14 residues. Trimming shortened V by 1 base and J by 4 bases, and 13 bases separated the two germline ends. Germline-derived CDR1 and CDR2 are SQVTM and ANQGSEA. This CDR3 reads CSVEVGGMGTEAFF. CDR3 DNA: TGCAGCGTTGAAGTCGGGGGGATGGGCACTGAAGCTTTCTTT. Using reference TRBV29-1 and TRBJ1-1 for the parts outside the CDR3, the full variable domain is SAVISQKPSRDICQRGTSLTIQCQVDSQVTMMFWYRQQPGQSLTLIATANQGSEATYESGFVIDKFPISRPNLTFSTLTVSNMSPEDSSIYLCSVEVGGMGTEAFFGQGTRLTVV.

This clone occurred once. Other DNA sequences of this sample code for an identical CDR3. This rearrangement joins TRBV7-3 to TRBJ1-1; D uncertain. CDR3 length equals 14 residues. Per the germline V gene, CDR1 is SGHTA and CDR2 is FQGTGA. V lost 2 bases, J lost 3 bases, and 10 bases lay in between. For the CDR3, the DNA is TGTGCCAGCAGCTTAGGAGGGTTGGACACTGAAGCTTTCTTT. It specifies CASSLGGLDTEAFF. The complete variable domain, with remaining parts taken from reference TRBV7-3 and TRBJ1-1, reads GAGVSQTPSNKVTEKGKYVELRCDPISGHTALYWYRQSLGQGPEFLIYFQGTGAADDSGLPNDRFFAVRPEGSVSTLKIQRTERGDSAVYLCASSLGGLDTEAFFGQGTRLTVV.

The chain recombines TRBV19 with TRBJ2-5; D is ambiguous. The CDR3 consists of 14 residues. Trimming shortened V by 5 bases and J by 5 bases, and 15 bases separated the two germline ends. CDR1 and CDR2 (germline): LNHDA, SQIVND (reference sequence). This CDR3 is CASSPSVGPETQYF. The CDR3, as DNA: TGTGCCAGTAGTCCAAGTGTGGGCCCTGAGACCCAGTACTTC.

This clone was observed a handful of times. The V and J genes are TRBV9 and TRBJ2-1; possible D gene TRBD1, 5 bases. This CDR3 has 18 residues. Between the trimmed V and J ends, which lost 0 bases and 0 bases, there was a span of 16 bases. From germline, CDR1 is SGDLS and CDR2 YYNGEE. The CDR3 nucleotides are TGTGCCAGCAGCGTAGGTGTAGGGGCCCCATACTCCTACAATGAGCAGTTCTTC. Residues: CASSVGVGAPYSYNEQFF.

V usage is TRBV19 and J usage is TRBJ1-5, with 10 nucleotides matching TRBD1. The germline gives CDR1 LNHDA, CDR2 SQIVND (reference sequence). The CDR3 is 15 amino acids. The V and J ends lost 6 bases and 4 bases, in that order; junction bases with no gene match: 6. CDR3 DNA: TGTGCCAGTAGGAAGGGACAGGGGCTAAATCAGCCCCAGCATTTT. This sequence encodes CASRKGQGLNQPQHF. Variable domain in full (rest from reference TRBV19 and TRBJ1-5): DGGITQSPKYLFRKEGQNVTLSCEQNLNHDAMYWYRQDPGQGLRLIYYSQIVNDFQKGDIAEGYSVSREKKESFPLTVTSAQKNPTAFYLCASRKGQGLNQPQHFGDGTRLSIL.

The chain is built from TRBV7-2 and TRBJ2-7, with no clear D. The length of the CDR3 is 14 residues. Germline CDR1 is SGHTA and CDR2 is FQGNSA. V was shortened by 2 bases and J by 2 bases, with 10 bases between the two germline ends. The CDR3 loop reads CASSLLGQTYEQYF. CDR3 DNA: TGTGCCAGCAGCTTATTGGGCCAGACCTACGAGCAGTACTTC.